The table lists the clone carrying this T cell receptor beta chain with a count of one. Its target is unknown. A read error may produce the germline difference seen at one junction end. The data belong to a study of shared clonotypes between healthy human individuals. Study-level background: The people who gave samples were a couple of women and a few men aged 18 to 49.

The investigators split CD4+ cells into a CD45RA+ naive subset and a CD45RA-negative memory subset. Germline CDR1 and CDR2: GTSNPN and SVGIG (reference sequence). This CDR3 comprises 17 residues. Only in-frame clones appear in the TCRdb table, and some are missing; sequencing was by immunoSEQ multiplex PCR. The sample includes some 1,100,000 clones, approximately 80% of them seen just once. Notes on the study in general: Rarefaction showed that sequencing of sorted subsets was incomplete (despite large depth). A handful of donors had around 5% of their naive CD4 clonotypes in common.

The sequence derives from a man aged 18-30 years in good health. Some clones in this sample may be carry-over from other donors' samples. Material for sequencing was memory CD4+ T cells from PBMCs. This sample's subset: CD45RA-negative fraction. The V and J genes are TRBV30 and TRBJ2-5; 15 bases map to TRBD2. In nucleotides, the CDR3 is TGTGCCTGGAGTCCTACGGGACTAGCGGGAGGTCAAGGGACCCAGTACTTC. Amino acid sequence: CAWSPTGLAGGQGTQYF.